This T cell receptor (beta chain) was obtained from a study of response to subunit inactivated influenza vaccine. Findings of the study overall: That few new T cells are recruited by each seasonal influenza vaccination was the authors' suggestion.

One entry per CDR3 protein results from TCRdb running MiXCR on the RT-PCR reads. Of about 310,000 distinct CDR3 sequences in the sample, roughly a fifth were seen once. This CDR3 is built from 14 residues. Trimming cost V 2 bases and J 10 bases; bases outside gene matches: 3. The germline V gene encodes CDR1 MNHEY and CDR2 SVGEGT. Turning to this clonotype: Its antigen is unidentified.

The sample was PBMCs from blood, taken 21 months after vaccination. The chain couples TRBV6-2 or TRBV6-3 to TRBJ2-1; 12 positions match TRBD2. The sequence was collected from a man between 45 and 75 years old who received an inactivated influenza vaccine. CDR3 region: CASSYGTSGREQFF. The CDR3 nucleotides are TGTGCCAGCAGTTACGGCACTAGCGGGAGGGAGCAGTTCTTC.